This T cell receptor beta chain was sequenced for a study of radiotherapy plus CTLA-4 blockade in lung cancer. Study-level information: Around 18% of patients responded objectively, and about 30% achieved disease control. Study-level points and caveats: TCR clones originating in tumors grew in number in blood after radiotherapy plus ipilimumab.

Regarding this clone: Its target is unknown.

The CDR3 totals 16 residues. The germline CDR1 and CDR2 sequences are SGHNT and YYREEE (reference sequence). Losses at the gene ends were 1 base for V and 6 bases for J; bases not matched to a gene: 12. Sequenced by immunoSEQ multiplex PCR; TCRdb stores in-frame clones only, minus some. The data show about 73,000 clones, around nine tenths seen once. The receptor's source is a human donor with non-small cell lung cancer that progressed on radiotherapy plus ipilimumab. V and J are TRBV5-4 and TRBJ2-7, with 8 positions matching TRBD1. Here the sequenced sample was peripheral blood, taken from a patient treated with radiotherapy plus ipilimumab. The CDR3 loop is CASSLSFRDRRPEQYV. CDR3 bases: TGTGCCAGCAGCTTGAGCTTCCGGGACAGGAGGCCCGAGCAGTACGTC.